The 25 T cell receptor beta chains listed next were all sequenced from one sample in a study of blood T cell repertoires in COVID-19. Profiled with immunoSEQ multiplex PCR; TCRdb holds only in-frame clones, not every one. The sample carries 300,000 to 400,000 clones, approximately 84% recorded once. Sequencing input: PBMCs or T cells enriched from blood (not recorded which). The receptors were gathered from a woman in her 30s who had recovered from COVID-19.

A note on this clone: Other DNA variants within this sample encode the same CDR3. The chain links TRBV4-1 to TRBJ2-3; 7 bases are a match to TRBD2. With 0 bases clipped from V and 4 bases from J, the junction kept 1 base outside the gene matches. The germline CDR1 and CDR2 sequences are MGHRA and YSYEKL. The CDR3 has 14 amino acids. CDR3 residues: CASSQEGGSDTQYF. The DNA of the CDR3 is TGCGCCAGCAGCCAAGAGGGGGGGTCAGATACGCAGTATTTT.

V gene TRBV18 combines with J gene TRBJ2-5; D is perhaps TRBD2 (5 bases). V gave up 4 bases and J gave up 9 bases, with 18 bases separating them. The CDR3 is 14 amino acids. CDR1 KGHSH and CDR2 LQKENI come from the germline V gene. CDR3 loop: CASSQGQGGLAQYF. In DNA, the CDR3 is TGTGCCAGCTCACAAGGCCAAGGAGGACTCGCCCAGTACTTC.

This clone has a single count. This sequence joins TRBV10-2 and TRBJ2-7; the match to TRBD1 covers 7 bases. J was trimmed by 1 base and V by 6 bases; bases with no gene match: 3. The germline V gene has CDR1 WSHSY and CDR2 SAAADI. The CDR3 extends over 13 amino acids. DNA of the CDR3: TGCGCCAGCAGAGGGGGCGCTTCCTACGAGCAGTACTTC. This codes for CASRGGASYEQYF.

V usage is TRBV19 and J usage is TRBJ1-1; D is unresolved. The CDR3 runs to 15 residues. V lost 3 bases and J lost 2, with 13 bases in between. Germline CDR1 and CDR2: LNHDA and SQIVND (reference sequence). CDR3 sequence reads: CASSMPVPLNTEAFF. The CDR3 DNA reads as TGTGCCAGTAGTATGCCCGTCCCCCTAAACACTGAAGCTTTCTTT.

The chain is built from TRBV28 and TRBJ1-1; D perhaps matches TRBD1 (6 bases). The V end was cut by 1 base, the J end by 6 bases, with 9 bases between. CDR1 is MDHEN, CDR2 SYDVKM, per germline. This CDR3 is 13 amino acids long. The CDR3 nucleotides are TGTGCCAGCAGTTTATCGGGGGGGCCTGAAGCTTTCTTT. Translating it yields CASSLSGGPEAFF. Drawing the rest from reference TRBV28 and TRBJ1-1, the complete variable domain is DVKVTQSSRYLVKRTGEKVFLECVQDMDHENMFWYRQDPGLGLRLIYFSYDVKMKEKGDIPEGYSVSREKKERFSLILESASTNQTSMYLCASSLSGGPEAFFGQGTRLTVV.

This chain connects TRBV24-1 to TRBJ2-3; TRBD2 agrees at 9 bases. This CDR3 has 20 amino acids. The J segment lost 0 bases and the V segment lost 1 base, leaving 13 bases of the junction unmatched. Germline V CDR1 and CDR2: KGHDR, SFDVKD. The CDR3 DNA reads as TGTGCCACCAGTGATTTCGAGAGGCGGGGGGGATCCCTGAGCACAGATACGCAGTATTTT. This gives the protein CATSDFERRGGSLSTDTQYF.

The rearrangement uses TRBV5-6 and TRBJ1-2, with D unclear. The CDR3 contains 17 residues. V was trimmed by 4 bases and J by 7 bases, leaving 26 bases between them. Germline lookup yields CDR1 SGHDT and CDR2 YYEEEE. The CDR3 region has the DNA TGTGCCAGCAGCCCATCTGCTATAGACGGGGAGGGCTTTGGCTACACCTTC. It specifies CASSPSAIDGEGFGYTF. The entire variable domain, with the rest obtained from reference TRBV5-6 and TRBJ1-2, is as follows: DAGVTQSPTHLIKTRGQQVTLRCSPKSGHDTVSWYQQALGQGPQFIFQYYEEEERQRGNFPDRFSGHQFPNYSSELNVNALLLGDSALYLCASSPSAIDGEGFGYTFGSGTRLTVV.

The chain has TRBV7-2 and TRBJ2-5; 7 bases are shared with TRBD1. Per the germline V gene, CDR1 is SGHTA and CDR2 is FQGNSA. CDR3 length: 14 residues. The V segment lost 4 bases and the J segment 0 bases; nucleotides outside the gene matches: 2. The DNA of the CDR3 is TGTGCCAGCAGCTCACAGGGGTACCAAGAGACCCAGTACTTC. Its translation: CASSSQGYQETQYF.

The chain is built from TRBV6-5 and TRBJ1-1; TRBD1 might be the D (6 bases). The CDR3 covers 14 residues. Per the germline V gene, CDR1 is MNHEY and CDR2 is SVGAGI. V shed 6 bases and J shed 1 base, with 12 bases lying between them. In nucleotides, the CDR3 is TGTGCCAGCAGCGGGGACAAGAAGAACACTGAAGCTTTCTTT. This codes for CASSGDKKNTEAFF.

The chain links TRBV6-1 to TRBJ1-2; D remains unclear. Germline V gene data show CDR1 as MNHNS and CDR2 as SASEGT. The CDR3 spans 15 residues. V was clipped by 2 bases and J by 8 bases, with 18 bases between them. Here the CDR3 reads CASSERVDGTGGYTF. CDR3 nucleotide sequence: TGTGCCAGCAGTGAAAGGGTTGACGGTACGGGAGGCTACACCTTC.

In nucleotides, the CDR3 is TGTGCCAGCTCAGGGGACAGGGCGAACACTGAAGCTTTCTTT. Protein: CASSGDRANTEAFF. This chain uses TRBV18 with TRBJ1-1; 9 nucleotides agree with TRBD1. CDR3 size: 14 residues. Germline lookup yields CDR1 KGHSH and CDR2 LQKENI. V gave up 5 bases and J gave up 1 base; unmatched junction bases: 2.

The sample holds one count of this clone. The chain combines TRBV15 with TRBJ2-4; TRBD1 aligns across 8 bases. With V trimmed by 4 bases and J by 1 base, 6 bases remained unmatched. The CDR3 length is 16 residues. Germline values: CDR1 LNHNV, CDR2 YYDKDF (reference sequence). The DNA for the CDR3 is TGTGCCACCAGCAAAACCAGGGGGCTGGCCAAAAACATTCAGTACTTC. Translated: CATSKTRGLAKNIQYF.

The chain couples TRBV15 to TRBJ1-4; D unresolved. The ends were cut back, 3 bases at V and 8 bases at J, with 22 bases in the middle. CDR1 is LNHNV, CDR2 YYDKDF, per germline (reference sequence). This CDR3 comprises 17 residues. CDR3 in amino acids: CATSSGTNGLKYEKLFF. CDR3 bases: TGTGCCACCAGCAGCGGCACCAACGGGTTGAAGTACGAAAAACTGTTTTTT.

The chain is built from TRBV18 and TRBJ1-5, with D unclear. Germline assignment: CDR1 KGHSH and CDR2 LQKENI. Trimming shortened V by 2 bases and J by 3 bases, and 5 bases separated the two germline ends. The CDR3 loop spans 13 amino acids. CDR3 nucleotides: TGTGCCAGCTCACCAGGAGACAATCAGCCCCAGCATTTT. This sequence encodes CASSPGDNQPQHF. Full variable domain (outside the CDR3, taken from reference TRBV18 and TRBJ1-5): NAGVMQNPRHLVRRRGQEARLRCSPMKGHSHVYWYRQLPEEGLKFMVYLQKENIIDESGMPKERFSAEFPKEGPSILRIQQVVRGDSAAYFCASSPGDNQPQHFGDGTRLSIL.

The count of this clone is one. The rearrangement links TRBV14 to TRBJ2-1; maybe TRBD1 (6 bases). From germline, CDR1 is SGHDN and CDR2 FVKESK. Trimming cost V 4 bases and J 7 bases, with 17 bases left between them. The CDR3 consists of 15 residues. The CDR3 is CASSRPGDRANEQFF. CDR3 coding DNA: TGTGCCAGCAGCCGACCAGGGGATAGGGCGAATGAGCAGTTCTTC.

This chain joins TRBV28 and TRBJ2-3; TRBD1 matches 11 bases. The CDR3 sequence is 16 residues long. Germline assignment: CDR1 MDHEN and CDR2 SYDVKM. Trimming at V came to 6 bases and at J to 4 bases, leaving 9 bases not matched to a gene. This chain's CDR3 is CASSPGTGGRADTQYF. The CDR3 nucleotides are TGTGCCAGCAGCCCCGGGACAGGGGGAAGGGCAGATACGCAGTATTTT.

This clone was observed a single time. The chain uses TRBV27 and TRBJ1-2, with 7 bases that match TRBD1. The CDR3 length is 14 residues. After removal of 6 bases from V and 0 bases from J, the junction contained 4 bases not matched to a gene. The V gene's germline CDR1 is MNHEY and CDR2 SMNVEV (reference sequence). DNA for the CDR3: TGTGCCAGCAGCCCGGACAGGTCTAACTATGGCTACACCTTC. Amino acids: CASSPDRSNYGYTF.

The chain employs TRBV28 and TRBJ1-5; 7 bases align to TRBD1. Germline V gives CDR1 MDHEN, CDR2 SYDVKM. The length of the CDR3 is 16 residues. V lost 3 bases to trimming and J lost 2 bases; unmatched junction nucleotides: 7. The chain's CDR3 is CASSFYRGGGNQPQHF. The CDR3 DNA reads TGTGCCAGCAGTTTCTACAGGGGAGGCGGCAATCAGCCCCAGCATTTT.

This rearrangement joins TRBV6-5 to TRBJ1-4, with 8 bases fitting TRBD1. V lost 5 bases to trimming and J lost 5 bases; unmatched junction nucleotides: 7. The V gene's germline CDR1 is MNHEY and CDR2 SVGAGI. This CDR3 is 15 amino acids long. CDR3 DNA: TGTGCCAGCAGTCAGGGACAGGCACCAAATGAAAAACTGTTTTTT. This translates into CASSQGQAPNEKLFF.

The J gene is TRBJ2-1, the V gene TRBV27; 13 bases map to TRBD2. This CDR3 has 17 residues. J lost 1 base, V lost 6 bases, and 6 bases had no gene match. Germline lookup yields CDR1 MNHEY and CDR2 SMNVEV (reference sequence). The CDR3 DNA reads as TGTGCCAGCAGCAACCGACTAGCGGGGGGATCCTACAATGAGCAGTTCTTC. The encoded protein is CASSNRLAGGSYNEQFF.

This clone was found once. The chain carries TRBV3-1 (or the pseudogene TRBV3-2) and TRBJ2-2; D not certain. This CDR3 contains 11 residues. Germline-derived CDR1 and CDR2 are LGHDT and YNNKEL (reference sequence). Trimming left V 4 bases short and J 6 bases short, with 3 bases between. CDR3 region: CASSRPGELFF. The CDR3 nucleotides are TGTGCCAGCAGCCGGCCCGGGGAGCTGTTTTTT.

The CDR3 sequence: CSASYRQGSNQPQHF. The DNA for the CDR3 is TGCAGTGCTAGTTACAGACAGGGTAGCAATCAGCCCCAGCATTTT. This chain uses TRBV20-1 with TRBJ1-5; TRBD1 aligns across 7 bases. Trimming removed 3 bases from V and 0 bases from J; junction bases left unmatched: 5. Germline V gives CDR1 DFQATT, CDR2 SNEGSKA (reference sequence). The CDR3 extends over 15 amino acids.

This chain connects TRBV7-9 to TRBJ2-4; D gene uncertain. Germline V gene lookup returns CDR1 SEHNR and CDR2 FQNEAQ (reference sequence). Trimming removed 3 bases at V and 3 bases at J, with 6 bases between. There are 13 residues in the CDR3. CDR3 residues: CASSFVSKNIQYF. CDR3 nucleotide sequence: TGTGCCAGCAGCTTTGTCAGCAAAAACATTCAGTACTTC.

This chain links TRBV2 with TRBJ1-5; 9 bases align to TRBD1. Per the germline V gene, CDR1 is SNHLY and CDR2 is FYNNEI. Losses at the gene ends were 6 bases for V and 2 bases for J; bases not matched to a gene: 5. The CDR3 has 15 amino acids. The CDR3 is CASRPTGGGNQPQHF. In DNA form, the CDR3 reads TGTGCCAGCAGGCCCACAGGGGGCGGCAATCAGCCCCAGCATTTT.

The CDR3 sequence: CASSLIPGAGGGAKNIQYF. For the CDR3, the DNA is TGCGCCAGCAGCTTAATTCCCGGGGCGGGGGGCGGCGCCAAAAACATTCAGTACTTC. The chain recombines TRBV5-1 with TRBJ2-4; 8 bases are shared with TRBD2. Losses at the gene ends were 2 bases for V and 1 base for J; bases not matched to a gene: 14. The CDR3 is 19 amino acids. Germline values: CDR1 SGHRS, CDR2 YFSETQ.